This T cell receptor beta chain was obtained from a study of T cells in Graves' hyperthyroidism and ophthalmopathy. Researchers took RNA transcripts and amplified the TCR beta CDR3 regions from them. A first-round RT-PCR of the TCR CDR3 used the HTBI primer set. MiXCR, run by TCRdb on the multiplex PCR reads, gives a single entry per CDR3 protein. The repertoire holds 730,000 or so distinct CDR3 sequences, around 20% seen once, with 16% in the top ten. Those with hyperthyroidism were 18 to 65 years old, newly diagnosed, and ill for under 2 months. Orbital computed tomography, thyroid ultrasound, serum thyroxine and TRAb, and clinical symptoms together informed the diagnoses. Per the germline V gene, CDR1 is SEHNR and CDR2 is FQNEAQ (reference sequence). V lost 4 bases and J lost 6; bases outside the gene matches: 6. CDR3 size: 15 residues.

The chain is built from TRBV7-9 and TRBJ1-5, with TRBD1 matching over 10 bases. This clonotype was sampled from a woman aged 50 to 60 with Graves' hyperthyroidism that later progressed to Graves' ophthalmopathy. Input material: blood. CDR3 nucleotides: TGTGCCAGCAGCTGGGGTGGGACAGGGGTTCAGCCCCAGCATTTT. It translates to CASSWGGTGVQPQHF.